This T cell receptor beta chain is drawn from a study of blood T cell repertoires in COVID-19. CDR3 length: 15 amino acids. The trim removed 6 bases at V and 4 bases at J, leaving 9 bases unmatched. CDR1 is MNHEY, CDR2 SMNVEV, per germline (reference sequence). In the original analysis: It was from reference gene primer amplification that nucleated cell counts were estimated. The assay was immunoSEQ multiplex PCR, and TCRdb's table has in-frame clones only and misses some. Clone size and the V and J calls come from that table; the DNA yielded D and trimming. The sample records under 200,000 clones, roughly 80% being singletons. Individuals drawn from under 30 US areas were about 18 to 95 years old. Participant-reported clinical history was the basis for cohort assignment.

The rearrangement uses TRBV27 and TRBJ2-7, with 10 bases that match TRBD1. This receptor was taken from a woman aged 35 to 49 with acute COVID-19. Material: PBMCs or T cells enriched from blood (not recorded which). CDR3: CASRTTGGRFYEQYF. CDR3 in DNA: TGTGCCAGCAGGACGACAGGGGGCAGATTTTACGAGCAGTACTTC.